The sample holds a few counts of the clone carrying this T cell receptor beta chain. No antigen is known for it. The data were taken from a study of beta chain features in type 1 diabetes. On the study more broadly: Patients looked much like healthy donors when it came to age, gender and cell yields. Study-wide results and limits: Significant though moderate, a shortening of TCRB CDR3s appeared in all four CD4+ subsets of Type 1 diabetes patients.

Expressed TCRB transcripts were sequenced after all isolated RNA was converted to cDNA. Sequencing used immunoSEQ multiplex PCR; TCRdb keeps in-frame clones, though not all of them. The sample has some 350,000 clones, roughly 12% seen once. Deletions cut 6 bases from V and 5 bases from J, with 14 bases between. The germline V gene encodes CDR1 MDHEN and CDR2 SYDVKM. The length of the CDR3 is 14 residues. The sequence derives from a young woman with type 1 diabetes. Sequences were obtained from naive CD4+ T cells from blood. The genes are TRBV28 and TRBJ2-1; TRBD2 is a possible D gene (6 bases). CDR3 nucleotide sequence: TGTGCCAGCAGGGGGGGACGGGTAGACAATGAGCAGTTCTTC. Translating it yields CASRGGRVDNEQFF.